One sample yielded the 18 T cell receptor beta chains listed below, sequenced in a study of shared clonotypes between healthy human individuals. The repertoire was sequenced with immunoSEQ multiplex PCR; TCRdb's copy has only in-frame clones and lacks some. Seen here are about half a million clones, roughly 80% observed once, and the top ten hold approximately 11%. The specimen was PBMCs. Source of these receptors: a middle-aged woman in good health. Some clones in this sample may be carry-over from other donors' samples.

This chain connects TRBV21-1 to TRBJ2-7; TRBD2 reflects the table's D call only, with no check against the DNA. TRBV21-1 is classified as a pseudogene. The CDR3 extends over 12 amino acids. The CDR3 DNA sequence: TGTGCCAGCAGCCGACTAGCCCACGAGCAGTACTTC. Residues: CASSRLAHEQYF.

The chain has TRBV2 and TRBJ2-1; possibly TRBD1 for D (5 bases). CDR1 SNHLY and CDR2 FYNNEI come from the germline V gene. The germline V and J ends were trimmed by 3 bases and 6 bases, with 12 bases remaining between them. The CDR3 contains 14 residues. Here the CDR3 reads CASSDRVRANEQFF. The CDR3 nucleotides read TGTGCCAGCAGTGACAGGGTCAGGGCCAATGAGCAGTTCTTC.

The chain is built from TRBV9 and TRBJ1-4; no firm D call. Germline V gene lookup returns CDR1 SGDLS and CDR2 YYNGEE. This CDR3 has 13 residues. Between the trimmed V and J ends, which lost 4 bases and 3 bases, there was a span of 7 bases. The CDR3 is CASSSLANEKLFF. The DNA for the CDR3 is TGTGCCAGCAGCTCCTTAGCTAATGAAAAACTGTTTTTT.

For the CDR3, the DNA is TGTGCCAGCAGCGATGGGGGGGTTGGTGGGGAGACCCAGTACTTC. This translates into CASSDGGVGGETQYF. The chain employs TRBV4-2 and TRBJ2-5, with TRBD2 matching 7 bases. Germline V gene sequence: CDR1 LGHNA, CDR2 YNFKEQ. This CDR3 contains 15 residues. V lost 5 bases to trimming and J lost 5 bases; unmatched junction nucleotides: 11.

Comment on this clone: This likely reflects a read error, since a far larger clone is one base away. The chain is built from TRBV6-5 and TRBJ1-5; a weak D match, TRBD1 (5 bases). Germline V gene sequence: CDR1 MNHEY, CDR2 SVGAGI. This CDR3 has 14 amino acids. The CDR3 nucleotides read TGTGCCGGCAGTTACCTGGGGGGGAATCAGCCCCAGCATTTT. Protein product: CAGSYLGGNQPQHF.

The rearrangement joins TRBV7-3 to TRBJ2-1, with D maybe TRBD1 (6 bases). V shed 2 bases and J shed 2 bases, with 13 bases lying between them. This CDR3 is 16 amino acids long. The germline CDR1 and CDR2 sequences are SGHTA and FQGTGA. CDR3 bases: TGTGCCAGCAGCTTAGGCGGCAGGGGAACCTACAATGAGCAGTTCTTC. This gives the protein CASSLGGRGTYNEQFF.

With respect to this clone: Given a far larger clone just one base away, this is likely a sequencing read error. The rearrangement uses TRBV30 and TRBJ2-1; D gene uncertain. Germline CDR1 GTSNPN, CDR2 SVGIG (reference sequence). Deletions cut 0 bases from V and 9 bases from J, with 9 bases between. The CDR3 consists of 12 residues. CDR3 sequence reads: CAWSVWVSEQFF. CDR3 bases: TGTGCCTGGAGTGTATGGGTGAGTGAGCAGTTCTTC.

About this clone itself: A far larger clone is off by one base, so a read error is likely. The chain combines TRBV15 with TRBJ1-1, with unresolved D. The CDR3 length is 12 residues. Per the germline V gene, CDR1 is LNHNV and CDR2 is YYDKDF (reference sequence). The CDR3 spells CATSKGYTESFF. DNA of the CDR3: TGTGCCACCAGCAAGGGATACACTGAATCTTTCTTT.

The chain links TRBV5-1 to TRBJ2-5; D not certain. V gave up 0 bases and J gave up 2 bases, with 8 bases separating them. The CDR3 has 14 amino acids. The germline gives CDR1 SGHRS, CDR2 YFSETQ. CDR3: CASSLVQIQETQYF. For the CDR3, the DNA is TGCGCCAGCAGCTTGGTCCAGATACAAGAGACCCAGTACTTC.

This clone was detected only a few times. A much bigger clone sits one base away, suggesting this may be a read error. The rearrangement joins TRBV30 to TRBJ2-5; the match to TRBD2 covers 9 bases. Losses at the gene ends were 2 bases for V and 4 bases for J; bases not matched to a gene: 2. The CDR3 extends over 13 amino acids. Per germline, CDR1 GTSNPN and CDR2 SVGIG (reference sequence). For the CDR3, the DNA is TGTGCCTGGAGTCTACTAGCGGGAGAGACCCAGTACTTC. Translated, it gives CAWSLLAGETQYF.

This chain links TRBV4-1 with TRBJ1-3; 7 nucleotides align to TRBD1. Trimming cost V 2 bases and J 2 bases; bases outside gene matches: 6. Germline CDR1 MGHRA, CDR2 YSYEKL. The CDR3 spans 16 residues. The CDR3 spells CASSQPGQQPGNTIYF. In DNA form, the CDR3 reads TGCGCCAGCAGCCAACCGGGACAGCAGCCTGGAAACACCATATATTTT.

The rearrangement joins TRBV6-4 to TRBJ2-2, with 7 nucleotides matching TRBD2. The junction had 3 bases not matched to a gene; V was cut back by 5 bases and J by 0 bases. In germline, CDR1 is MRHNA, CDR2 SNTAGT. This CDR3 is 15 amino acids long. CDR3 amino acids: CASSPLASNTGELFF. CDR3 nucleotide sequence: TGTGCCAGCAGTCCACTAGCGTCGAACACCGGGGAGCTGTTTTTT.

The CDR3 protein is CASSVTRGDTEAFF. The CDR3 DNA reads TGTGCCAGCAGTGTGACACGAGGGGACACTGAAGCTTTCTTT. V gene TRBV2 combines with J gene TRBJ1-1; D is perhaps TRBD1 (5 bases). Deletions cut 4 bases from V and 3 bases from J, with 12 bases between. The CDR3 has 14 amino acids. Germline values: CDR1 SNHLY, CDR2 FYNNEI.

CDR3 bases: TGTGCCTGGGTGGGGGCTGGAGATGAAAAACTGTTTTTT. It yields the protein CAWVGAGDEKLFF. The rearrangement links TRBV30 to TRBJ1-4; a weak D match, TRBD1 (6 bases). From germline, CDR1 is GTSNPN and CDR2 SVGIG (reference sequence). With 5 bases removed from V and 6 bases from J, the gap between germline ends came to 13 bases. The CDR3 is made up of 13 amino acids. The entire variable domain, with the rest obtained from reference TRBV30 and TRBJ1-4, is as follows: SQTIHQWPATLVQPVGSPLSLECTVEGTSNPNLYWYRQAAGRGLQLLFYSVGIGQISSEVPQNLSASRPQDRQFILSSKKLLLSDSGFYLCAWVGAGDEKLFFGSGTQLSVL.

This clone showed up just a few times. A clone one base away is much larger, so this may be a read error. The rearrangement uses TRBV7-9 and TRBJ2-7; unclear D gene. The CDR3 loop spans 13 amino acids. CDR1 SEHNR and CDR2 FQNEAQ come from the germline V gene (reference sequence). As DNA, the CDR3 is TGTGCCAGCAGCCCACAAAACACCTACGGGCAGTACTTC. Translated, it gives CASSPQNTYGQYF.

For this clone: This is likely an artifact of a read error, given a far larger clone one base away. This chain joins TRBV2 and TRBJ2-7; D may correspond to TRBD1 or TRBD2 (7 bases each). Germline V gene lookup returns CDR1 SNHLY and CDR2 FYNNEI. This CDR3 has 12 residues. The DNA for the CDR3 is TGTACCAGCAGCGGGACAGCCTACGAGCAGTACTTC. This codes for CTSSGTAYEQYF.

The chain combines TRBV6-6 with TRBJ2-7; D is possibly TRBD2 (6 bases). V gave up 3 bases and J gave up 2 bases, with 11 bases separating them. This CDR3 region has 14 residues. CDR1 and CDR2 (germline): MNHNY, SVGAGI (reference sequence). The CDR3 DNA reads TGTGCCAGCAGTTATCTGGGAGGCACCTACGAGCAGTACTTC. This encodes CASSYLGGTYEQYF.

In regard to this clone: A read error is possible here, since a much larger clone lies one base away. This CDR3 is also generated by other DNA sequences in the sample. This chain uses TRBV7-2 with TRBJ2-2; D gene ambiguous. Germline V gene lookup returns CDR1 SGHTA and CDR2 FQGNSA. This CDR3 comprises 12 residues. V was shortened by 2 bases and J by 2 bases, with 0 bases between the two germline ends. DNA for the CDR3: TGTGCCAGCAGCTTAAACACCGGGGAGCTGTTTTTT. This encodes CASSLNTGELFF.